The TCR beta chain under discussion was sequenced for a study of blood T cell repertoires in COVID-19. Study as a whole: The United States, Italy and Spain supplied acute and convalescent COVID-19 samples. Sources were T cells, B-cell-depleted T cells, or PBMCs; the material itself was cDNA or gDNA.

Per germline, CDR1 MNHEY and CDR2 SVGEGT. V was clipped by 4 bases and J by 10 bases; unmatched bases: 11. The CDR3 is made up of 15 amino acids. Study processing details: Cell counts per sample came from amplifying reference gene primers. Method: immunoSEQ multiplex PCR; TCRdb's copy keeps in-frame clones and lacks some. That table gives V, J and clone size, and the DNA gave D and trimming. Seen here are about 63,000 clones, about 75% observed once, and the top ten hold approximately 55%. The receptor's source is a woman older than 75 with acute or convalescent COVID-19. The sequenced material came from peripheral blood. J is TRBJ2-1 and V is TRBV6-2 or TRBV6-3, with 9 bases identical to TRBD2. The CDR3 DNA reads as TGTGCCAGCAGTTCACCCGGGCGGGAGGGCCGGGAGCAGTTCTTC. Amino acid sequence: CASSSPGREGREQFF.